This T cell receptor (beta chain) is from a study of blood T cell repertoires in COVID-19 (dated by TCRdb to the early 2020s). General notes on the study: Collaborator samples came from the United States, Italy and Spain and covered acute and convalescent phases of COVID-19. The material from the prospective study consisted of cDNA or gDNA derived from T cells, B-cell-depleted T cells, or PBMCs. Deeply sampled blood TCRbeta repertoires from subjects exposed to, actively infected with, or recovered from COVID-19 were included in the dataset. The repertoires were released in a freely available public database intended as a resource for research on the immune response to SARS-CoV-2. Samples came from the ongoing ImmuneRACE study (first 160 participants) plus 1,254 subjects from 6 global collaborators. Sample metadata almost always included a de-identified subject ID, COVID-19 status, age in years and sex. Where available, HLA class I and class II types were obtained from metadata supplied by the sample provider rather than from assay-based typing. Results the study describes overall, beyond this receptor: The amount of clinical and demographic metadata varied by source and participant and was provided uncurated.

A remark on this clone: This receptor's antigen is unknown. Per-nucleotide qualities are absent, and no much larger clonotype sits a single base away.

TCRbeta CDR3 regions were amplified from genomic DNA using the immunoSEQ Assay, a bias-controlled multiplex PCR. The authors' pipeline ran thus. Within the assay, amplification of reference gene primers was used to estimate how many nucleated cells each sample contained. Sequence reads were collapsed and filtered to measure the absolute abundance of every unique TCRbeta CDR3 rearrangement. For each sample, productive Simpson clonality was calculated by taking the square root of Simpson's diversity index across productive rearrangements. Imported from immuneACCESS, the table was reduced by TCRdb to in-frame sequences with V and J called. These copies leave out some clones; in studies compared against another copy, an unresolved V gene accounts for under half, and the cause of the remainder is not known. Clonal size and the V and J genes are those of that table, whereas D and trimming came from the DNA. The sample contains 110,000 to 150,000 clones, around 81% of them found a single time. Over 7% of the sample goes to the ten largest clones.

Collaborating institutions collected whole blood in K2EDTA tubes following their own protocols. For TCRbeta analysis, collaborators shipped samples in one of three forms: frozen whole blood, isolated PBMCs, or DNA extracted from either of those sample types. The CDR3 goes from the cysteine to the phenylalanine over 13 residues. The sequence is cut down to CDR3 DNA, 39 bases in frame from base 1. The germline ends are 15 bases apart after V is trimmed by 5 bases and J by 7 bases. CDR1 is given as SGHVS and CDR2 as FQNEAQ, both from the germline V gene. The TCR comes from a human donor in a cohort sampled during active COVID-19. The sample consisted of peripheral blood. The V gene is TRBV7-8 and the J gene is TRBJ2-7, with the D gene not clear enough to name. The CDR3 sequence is CASSRPEVGEQYF. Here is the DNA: TGTGCCAGCAGCCGCCCAGAGGTAGGAGAGCAGTACTTC.